This T cell receptor beta chain came from a study of CD8+ T cells in alopecia areata. The trim removed 2 bases at V and 0 bases at J, leaving 8 bases unmatched. The germline V gene has CDR1 SEHNR and CDR2 FQNEAQ (reference sequence). This CDR3 has 17 amino acids. Collected material from alopecia areata patients comprised lesional scalp punch biopsies and peripheral blood. The sorting of PBMCs gave CD4+ and CD8+ T cells. The authors extracted RNA and reverse transcribed it into cDNA as the sequencing template. Produced via immunoSEQ multiplex PCR; TCRdb's table is partial and in-frame only. This sample has some 30,000 clones, with around 62% found just once. General study results and limits: TCR sharing across patients was less clear than in mice, possibly HLA-related.

About this clone: Its target is not known.

The sequenced material came from NKG2D-high CD8+ T cells sorted from blood. J is TRBJ2-3 and V is TRBV7-9, with 7 bases matching TRBD2. The TCR comes from a human donor with alopecia areata. CDR3 region: CASSLKGSGDSTDTQYF. The CDR3 DNA is TGTGCCAGCAGCTTAAAGGGAAGCGGGGATAGCACAGATACGCAGTATTTT.